What follows is one T cell receptor (beta chain) and its context. The clone's antigen remains unknown. Within one base of it there is no much larger clone, and no base qualities were kept. This sample is part of a study of response to subunit inactivated influenza vaccine (dated by TCRdb to 2016 to 2019). With respect to the entire study: The study used deep quantitative T cell receptor repertoire profiling to track responses to a trivalent subunit inactivated influenza vaccine. Summary of the overall study and its limitations: The authors proposed that each seasonal influenza vaccination may bring in only a limited number of new T cells.

Library preparation used RT-PCR. Reads for this sample came from an Illumina HiSeq 2500. TCRdb applied fastp at Q25 and MiXCR to the public reads, then kept only in-frame beta chains. Rows are unified per CDR3 protein, each entry keeping the most common DNA and genes. This sample is represented by around 850,000 distinct CDR3 sequences; less than 20% of them were singletons. About a tenth of the sample goes to the ten largest clones. The CDR3 has 17 amino acids, counting the end cysteine and phenylalanine. Only the CDR3 DNA stays, 51 bases, in frame from base 1. The germline V gene encodes CDR1 DFQATT and CDR2 SNEGSKA (reference sequence). The junction shows trimming of 4 bases on V and 7 bases on J, plus 29 bases between the germline ends.

The chain is assembled from TRBV20-1 and TRBJ2-7, with no D gene named confidently. The specimen comprised PBMCs from blood, sampled around 5 days after vaccination. The receptor was derived from a man aged 45 to 65 who received an inactivated influenza vaccine. Donor details come from another sample of the same person, matched by shared clones. The CDR3 corresponds to CSAIWSRTTYPLREQYF. The DNA sequence follows: TGCAGTGCTATTTGGAGTCGGACCACATACCCGCTACGGGAGCAGTACTTC.